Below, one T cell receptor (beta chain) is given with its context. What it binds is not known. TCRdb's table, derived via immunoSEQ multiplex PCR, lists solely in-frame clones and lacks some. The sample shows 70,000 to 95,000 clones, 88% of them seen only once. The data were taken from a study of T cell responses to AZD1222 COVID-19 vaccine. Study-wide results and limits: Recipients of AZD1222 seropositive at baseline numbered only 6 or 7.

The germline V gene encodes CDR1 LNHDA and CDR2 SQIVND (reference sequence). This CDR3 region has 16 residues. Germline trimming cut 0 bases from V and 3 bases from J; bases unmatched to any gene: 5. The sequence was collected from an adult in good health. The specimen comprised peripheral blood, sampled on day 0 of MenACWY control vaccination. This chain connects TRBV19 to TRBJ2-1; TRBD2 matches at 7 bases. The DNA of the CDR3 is TGTGCCAGTAGTATAGATAACGGCGGGAGCTACAATGAGCAGTTCTTC. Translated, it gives CASSIDNGGSYNEQFF.